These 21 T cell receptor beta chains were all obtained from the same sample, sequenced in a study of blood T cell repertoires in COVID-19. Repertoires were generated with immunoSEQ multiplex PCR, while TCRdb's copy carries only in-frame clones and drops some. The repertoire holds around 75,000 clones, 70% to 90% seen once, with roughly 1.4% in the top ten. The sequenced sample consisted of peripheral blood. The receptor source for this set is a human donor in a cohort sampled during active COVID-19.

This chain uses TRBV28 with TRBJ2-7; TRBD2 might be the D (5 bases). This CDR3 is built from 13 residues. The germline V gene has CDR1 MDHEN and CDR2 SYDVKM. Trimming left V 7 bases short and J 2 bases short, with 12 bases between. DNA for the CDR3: TGTGCCAGCAATGGCGGGCTAACCTACGAGCAGTACTTC. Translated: CASNGGLTYEQYF.

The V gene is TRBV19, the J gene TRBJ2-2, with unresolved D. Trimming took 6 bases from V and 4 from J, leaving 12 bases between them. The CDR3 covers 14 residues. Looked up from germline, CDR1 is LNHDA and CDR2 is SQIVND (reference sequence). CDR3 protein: CASSPLERTGELFF. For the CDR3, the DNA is TGTGCCAGTAGCCCCCTAGAGCGCACCGGGGAGCTGTTTTTT.

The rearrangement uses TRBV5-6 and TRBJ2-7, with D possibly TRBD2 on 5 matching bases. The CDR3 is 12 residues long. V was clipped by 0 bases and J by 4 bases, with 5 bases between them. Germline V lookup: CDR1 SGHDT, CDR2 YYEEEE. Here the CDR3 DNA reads TGTGCCAGCAGCTTGGGAGGGTACGAGCAGTACGTC. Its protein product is CASSLGGYEQYV.

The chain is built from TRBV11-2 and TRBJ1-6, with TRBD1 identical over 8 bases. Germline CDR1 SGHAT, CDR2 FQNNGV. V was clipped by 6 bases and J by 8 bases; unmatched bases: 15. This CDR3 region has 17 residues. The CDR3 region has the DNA TGTGCCAGCAGTTACGGGGTCCAGGGGGCTTTTTATTCACCCCTCCACTTT. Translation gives CASSYGVQGAFYSPLHF.

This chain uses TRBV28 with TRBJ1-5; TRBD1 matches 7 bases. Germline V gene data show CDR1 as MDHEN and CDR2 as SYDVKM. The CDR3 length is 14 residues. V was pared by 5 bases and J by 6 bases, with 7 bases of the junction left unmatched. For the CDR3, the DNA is TGTGCCAGCAGTGACAGGGCTTGGGGTCAGCCCCAGCATTTT. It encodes CASSDRAWGQPQHF.

The CDR3 DNA sequence: TGCGCCAGCAGCTTGGCCGCGTCGGGAGACACCATATATTTT. Translated: CASSLAASGDTIYF. The chain employs TRBV5-1 and TRBJ1-3; D gene ambiguous. The V and J ends lost 0 bases and 8 bases respectively, with 12 bases between them. Looked up from germline, CDR1 is SGHRS and CDR2 is YFSETQ. The CDR3 totals 14 residues. Using reference TRBV5-1 and TRBJ1-3 for the parts outside the CDR3, the full variable domain is KAGVTQTPRYLIKTRGQQVTLSCSPISGHRSVSWYQQTPGQGLQFLFEYFSETQRNKGNFPGRFSGRQFSNSRSEMNVSTLELGDSALYLCASSLAASGDTIYFGEGSWLTVV.

CDR3 coding DNA: TGTGCCAGCAGCCAAGATCTACTAGCGGGATTACACAATGAGCAGTTCTTC. This sequence encodes CASSQDLLAGLHNEQFF. The rearrangement links TRBV3-1 (or the pseudogene TRBV3-2) to TRBJ2-1, with 10 bases that match TRBD2. The V and J ends lost 0 bases and 5 bases, in that order; junction bases with no gene match: 7. The CDR3 extends over 17 amino acids. Germline V gives CDR1 LGHDT, CDR2 YNNKEL (reference sequence).

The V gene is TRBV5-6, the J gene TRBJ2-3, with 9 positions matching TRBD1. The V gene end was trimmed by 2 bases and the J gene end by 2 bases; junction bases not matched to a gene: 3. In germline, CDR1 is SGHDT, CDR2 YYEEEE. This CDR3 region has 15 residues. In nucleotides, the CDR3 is TGTGCCAGCAGCTTCACAGGGGGCATCACAGATACGCAGTATTTT. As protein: CASSFTGGITDTQYF.

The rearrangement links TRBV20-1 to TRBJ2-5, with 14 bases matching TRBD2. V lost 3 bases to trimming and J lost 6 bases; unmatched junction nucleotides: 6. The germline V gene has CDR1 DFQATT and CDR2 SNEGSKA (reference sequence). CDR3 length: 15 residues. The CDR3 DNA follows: TGCAGTGCTAGTATTGGGACTAGCGGGAGCCAGACCCAGTACTTC. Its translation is CSASIGTSGSQTQYF.

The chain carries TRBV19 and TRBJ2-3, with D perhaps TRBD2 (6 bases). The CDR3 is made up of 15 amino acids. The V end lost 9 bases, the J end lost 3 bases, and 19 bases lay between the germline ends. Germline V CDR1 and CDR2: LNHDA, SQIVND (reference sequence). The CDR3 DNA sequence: TGTGCCAGCACCCAAAACGGGGGTGGGACAGATACGCAGTATTTT. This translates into CASTQNGGGTDTQYF.

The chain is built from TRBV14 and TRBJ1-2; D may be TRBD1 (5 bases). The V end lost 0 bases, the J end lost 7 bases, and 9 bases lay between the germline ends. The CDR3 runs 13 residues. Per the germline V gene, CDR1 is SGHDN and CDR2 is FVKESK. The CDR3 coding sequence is TGTGCCAGCAGCCAAGACCCAGGGATTGGCTACACCTTC. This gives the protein CASSQDPGIGYTF.

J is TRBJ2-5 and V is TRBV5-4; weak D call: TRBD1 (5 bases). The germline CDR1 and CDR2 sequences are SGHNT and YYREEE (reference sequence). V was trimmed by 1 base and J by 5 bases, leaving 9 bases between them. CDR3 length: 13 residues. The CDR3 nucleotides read TGTGCCAGCAGCTTGTTGGGGCGGGAGACCCAGTACTTC. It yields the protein CASSLLGRETQYF.

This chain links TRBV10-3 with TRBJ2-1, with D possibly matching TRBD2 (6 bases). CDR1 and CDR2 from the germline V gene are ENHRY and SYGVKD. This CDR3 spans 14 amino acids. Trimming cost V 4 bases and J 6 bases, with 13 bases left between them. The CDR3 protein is CAISGDFGLNEQFF. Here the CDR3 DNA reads TGTGCCATCAGTGGGGACTTCGGGCTCAATGAGCAGTTCTTC.

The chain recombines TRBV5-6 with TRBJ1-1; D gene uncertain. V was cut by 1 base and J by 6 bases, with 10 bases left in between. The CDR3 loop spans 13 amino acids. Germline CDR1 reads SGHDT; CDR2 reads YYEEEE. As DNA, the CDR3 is TGTGCCAGCAGCTTGTGGGCCGGGGCTGAAGCTTTCTTT. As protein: CASSLWAGAEAFF.

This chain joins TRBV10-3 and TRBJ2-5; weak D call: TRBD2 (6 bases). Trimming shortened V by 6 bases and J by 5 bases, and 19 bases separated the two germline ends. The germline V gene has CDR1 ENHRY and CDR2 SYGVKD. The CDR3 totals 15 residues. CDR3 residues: CAISGGWGSGETQYF. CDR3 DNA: TGTGCCATCAGCGGAGGGTGGGGGAGCGGGGAGACCCAGTACTTC.

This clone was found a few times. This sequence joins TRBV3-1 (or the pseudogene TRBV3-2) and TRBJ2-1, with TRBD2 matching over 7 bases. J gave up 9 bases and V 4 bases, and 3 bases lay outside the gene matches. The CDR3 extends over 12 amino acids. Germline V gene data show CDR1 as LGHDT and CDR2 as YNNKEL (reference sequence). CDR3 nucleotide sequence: TGTGCCAGCAGCCGCGGGAGCGGTGAGCAGTTCTTC. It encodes CASSRGSGEQFF.

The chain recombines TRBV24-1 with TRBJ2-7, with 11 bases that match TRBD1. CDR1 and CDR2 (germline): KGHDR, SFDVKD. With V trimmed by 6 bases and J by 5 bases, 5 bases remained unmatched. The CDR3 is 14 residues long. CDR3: CATSPSGQGDEQYF. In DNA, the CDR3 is TGTGCCACCAGTCCTTCGGGACAGGGGGACGAGCAGTACTTC.

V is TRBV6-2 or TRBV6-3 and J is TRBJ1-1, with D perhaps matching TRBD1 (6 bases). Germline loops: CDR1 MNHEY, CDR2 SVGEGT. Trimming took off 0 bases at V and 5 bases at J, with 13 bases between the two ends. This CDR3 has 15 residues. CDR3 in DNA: TGTGCCAGCAGTTACTCTCGGGGGGCGCTGACTGAAGCTTTCTTT. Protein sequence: CASSYSRGALTEAFF.

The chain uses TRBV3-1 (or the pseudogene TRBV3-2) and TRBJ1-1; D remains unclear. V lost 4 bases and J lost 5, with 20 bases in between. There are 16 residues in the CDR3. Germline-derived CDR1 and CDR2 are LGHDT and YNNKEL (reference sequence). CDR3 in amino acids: CASSLRTGSLATEAFF. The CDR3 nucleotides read TGTGCCAGCAGCCTACGGACCGGGAGCCTTGCGACTGAAGCTTTCTTT.

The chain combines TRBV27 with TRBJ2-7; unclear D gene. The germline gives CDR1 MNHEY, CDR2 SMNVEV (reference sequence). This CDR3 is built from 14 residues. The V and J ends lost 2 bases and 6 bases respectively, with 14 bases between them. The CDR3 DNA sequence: TGTGCCAGCAGTTTAACACCCCTTTCTGTCGAGCAGTACTTC. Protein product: CASSLTPLSVEQYF.

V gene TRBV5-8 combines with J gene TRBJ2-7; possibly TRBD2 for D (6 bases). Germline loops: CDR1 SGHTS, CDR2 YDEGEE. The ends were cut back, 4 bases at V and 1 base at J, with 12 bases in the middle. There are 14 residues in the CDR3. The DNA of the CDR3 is TGTGCCAGCAGCCTGTCTAGCGTTTCCTACGAGCAGTACTTC. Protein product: CASSLSSVSYEQYF.